This T cell receptor beta chain was found in a study of vaccination effects on CD4 cells after COVID-19. Study context: Two-dose vaccination with either BNT162b2 or mRNA-1273 was given to the participants.

Turning to this clone: The antigen remains unidentified.

Generated by immunoSEQ multiplex PCR, the TCRdb table keeps only in-frame clones and is missing some. This table holds over 20,000 clones, roughly 73% found once. Peptide-pool stimulation followed by sequencing identified expanded antigen-specific CD4+ clonotypes in the ViraFEST assay. The culture ran for 10 days before CD4+ T cells were isolated. Each vaccine recipient was nucleocapsid antibody negative and had no prior SARS-CoV-2 infection. V was pared by 6 bases and J by 10 bases, with 6 bases between. The CDR3 sequence is 10 residues long. Germline assignment: CDR1 MNHEY and CDR2 SVGAGI. This sequence was found in a human donor who received a COVID-19 vaccine. Sequenced here: CD4+ T cells from PBMCs cultured with HCoV-229E spike peptides, sampled before COVID-19 vaccination. The chain recombines TRBV6-5 with TRBJ2-2; D gene uncertain. CDR3 coding DNA: TGTGCCAGCAGGCAACAGGAGCTGTTTTTT. Translated, it gives CASRQQELFF.